Listed here are 21 T cell receptor beta chains from one sample, sequenced in a study of shared clonotypes between healthy human individuals. Clones were sequenced by immunoSEQ multiplex PCR, and TCRdb holds only the in-frame ones, with some missing. The table lists 800,000 or so clones, 90% to 98% of them singletons. Naive CD8 cells, CD45RO-negative and positively selected for CCR7, excluded terminally differentiated effector memory CD45RA+ cells. Sequencing was performed on naive CD8+ T cells sorted from blood. Receptors originate from a man aged 25-40 years in good health.

The chain combines TRBV27 with TRBJ2-1; D unclear. CDR3 size: 13 residues. Trimming pared 8 bases from V and 2 bases from J, leaving 10 bases between. Germline V gene lookup returns CDR1 MNHEY and CDR2 SMNVEV (reference sequence). The CDR3 DNA reads TGTGCCAGCTCCTTTAGCACCTACAATGAGCAGTTCTTC. It encodes CASSFSTYNEQFF.

This clone appeared once. The genes are TRBV7-8 and TRBJ2-7, with 12 bases aligning to TRBD2. Trimming at V came to 5 bases and at J to 7 bases, leaving 6 bases not matched to a gene. The CDR3 consists of 14 residues. The V gene's germline CDR1 is SGHVS and CDR2 FQNEAQ. CDR3 residues: CASSLRLAGVEQYF. In DNA, the CDR3 is TGTGCCAGCAGCCTCAGACTAGCGGGAGTTGAGCAGTACTTC.

The chain has TRBV4-1 and TRBJ2-7; the D gene could be TRBD1 or TRBD2 (5 bases each). The CDR3 totals 15 residues. CDR1 and CDR2 from the germline V gene are MGHRA and YSYEKL. Trimming pared 1 base from V and 2 bases from J, leaving 12 bases between. In nucleotides, the CDR3 is TGCGCCAGCAGCCAAGTACCCCAGGGACCCTACGAGCAGTACTTC. Amino acids: CASSQVPQGPYEQYF.

The gene calls are TRBV27 and TRBJ2-2; D possibly corresponds to TRBD2 (5 bases). The CDR3 runs 16 residues. The V gene's germline CDR1 is MNHEY and CDR2 SMNVEV (reference sequence). Trimming stripped 5 bases from V and 0 bases from J, with 13 bases between. CDR3 loop: CASSLLGLTNTGELFF. The CDR3 region has the DNA TGTGCCAGCAGTCTCCTCGGACTGACGAACACCGGGGAGCTGTTTTTT.

This clone was counted once. The chain couples TRBV9 to TRBJ2-1, with D tentatively TRBD2 (5 bases). The CDR3 contains 15 residues. The germline V gene has CDR1 SGDLS and CDR2 YYNGEE. V dropped 3 bases and J dropped 4 bases, with 14 bases sitting between them. CDR3 coding DNA: TGTGCCAGCAGCGGCGAAGCAGCGGAGTACAATGAGCAGTTCTTC. It is translated as CASSGEAAEYNEQFF.

This chain uses TRBV27 with TRBJ1-1, with D perhaps matching TRBD1 (6 bases). V was trimmed by 3 bases and J by 5 bases, leaving 13 bases between them. The CDR3 sequence is 14 residues long. Germline V CDR1 and CDR2: MNHEY, SMNVEV (reference sequence). The CDR3 region has the DNA TGTGCCAGCAGTTTTGGGGGGGCCAGTACTGAAGCTTTCTTT. It codes for CASSFGGASTEAFF.

This clone was seen only once. This sequence joins TRBV2 and TRBJ1-2; 12 bases are shared with TRBD1. V lost 8 bases and J lost 4; bases outside the gene matches: 5. The CDR3 spans 14 residues. The germline V gene encodes CDR1 SNHLY and CDR2 FYNNEI. The CDR3 DNA reads TGTGCCAGCGGGGGACAGGGGGCAGCCTATGGCTACACCTTC. Translating gives CASGGQGAAYGYTF.

The chain uses TRBV2 and TRBJ2-3, with TRBD1 as a possible D gene (5 bases). Trimming removed 8 bases from V and 8 bases from J, with 8 bases in between. Germline V lookup: CDR1 SNHLY, CDR2 FYNNEI. This CDR3 comprises 10 residues. The CDR3 bases are TGTGCCAGCCAGGGTCGTACGCAGTATTTT. Translation: CASQGRTQYF. The complete variable domain, with remaining parts taken from reference TRBV2 and TRBJ2-3, reads EPEVTQTPSHQVTQMGQEVILRCVPISNHLYFYWYRQILGQKVEFLVSFYNNEISEKSEIFDDQFSVERPDGSNFTLKIRSTKLEDSAMYFCASQGRTQYFGPGTRLTVL.

The chain has TRBV7-8 and TRBJ2-7, with D hard to call. Germline CDR1 is SGHVS and CDR2 is FQNEAQ. This CDR3 has 12 amino acids. V was clipped by 2 bases and J by 3 bases, with 5 bases between them. CDR3 DNA: TGTGCCAGCAGCTTACTGGACTACGAGCAGTACTTC. It specifies CASSLLDYEQYF.

CDR3 DNA: TGTGCCAGCAGCGGATGGGACAGGGGACGGGACTATGGCTACACCTTC. It yields the protein CASSGWDRGRDYGYTF. V usage is TRBV9 and J usage is TRBJ1-2; 10 bases match TRBD1. The CDR3 is 16 amino acids. V shed 3 bases and J 3 bases; nucleotides not matched to a gene: 8. The germline gives CDR1 SGDLS, CDR2 YYNGEE.

The V gene is TRBV29-1, the J gene TRBJ2-5; D is ambiguous. Trimming pared 0 bases from V and 2 bases from J, leaving 13 bases between. CDR1 and CDR2 from the germline V gene are SQVTM and ANQGSEA. The CDR3 extends over 15 amino acids. Here the CDR3 DNA reads TGCAGCGTTGAAGATCCGACCACAGAACAAGAGACCCAGTACTTC. Amino acid sequence: CSVEDPTTEQETQYF. The entire variable domain, with the rest obtained from reference TRBV29-1 and TRBJ2-5, is as follows: SAVISQKPSRDICQRGTSLTIQCQVDSQVTMMFWYRQQPGQSLTLIATANQGSEATYESGFVIDKFPISRPNLTFSTLTVSNMSPEDSSIYLCSVEDPTTEQETQYFGPGTRLLVL.

The genes are TRBV18 and TRBJ2-3; 8 bases are shared with TRBD2. CDR3 length: 14 residues. Trimming at V came to 4 bases and at J to 5 bases, leaving 5 bases not matched to a gene. CDR1 and CDR2 from the germline V gene are KGHSH and LQKENI. CDR3 coding DNA: TGTGCCAGCTCACTAGCGGGAATCCAAGATACGCAGTATTTT. This gives the protein CASSLAGIQDTQYF.

J is TRBJ2-5 and V is TRBV6-5, with D tentatively TRBD1 or TRBD2 (7 bases each). The CDR3 spans 15 residues. Germline V gene sequence: CDR1 MNHEY, CDR2 SVGAGI. V lost 5 bases, J lost 4 bases, and 17 bases lay in between. CDR3 in DNA: TGTGCCAGCAGTCCCCTAACAGGGGAGGGAGAGACCCAGTACTTC. It specifies CASSPLTGEGETQYF.

V is TRBV13 and J is TRBJ1-1, with 8 positions matching TRBD1. Germline CDR1 reads PRHDT; CDR2 reads FYEKMQ (reference sequence). The CDR3 is 14 residues long. J lost 6 bases, V lost 2 bases, and 5 bases had no gene match. CDR3 region: CASSLRQGISEAFF. The CDR3 DNA reads as TGTGCCAGCAGCTTACGACAGGGGATCTCTGAAGCTTTCTTT.

The V and J genes are TRBV5-5 and TRBJ2-7; 7 nucleotides agree with TRBD1. This CDR3 region has 14 residues. With 0 bases clipped from V and 5 bases from J, the junction kept 5 bases outside the gene matches. Germline CDR1 reads SGHKS; CDR2 reads YYEKEE (reference sequence). CDR3 DNA: TGTGCCAGCAGCTTGGGACAGGGAATTAACGAGCAGTACTTC. Translated: CASSLGQGINEQYF.

V is TRBV4-1 and J is TRBJ2-1; 8 positions match TRBD2. Germline V CDR1 and CDR2: MGHRA, YSYEKL. Trimming took 0 bases from V and 5 from J; bases not matched to a gene: 9. The CDR3 extends over 17 amino acids. This chain's CDR3 is CASSQDGTGGINNEQFF. Written as DNA, the CDR3 is TGCGCCAGCAGCCAAGATGGTACGGGAGGGATAAACAATGAGCAGTTCTTC.

The V call is TRBV7-3, the J call TRBJ2-1; maybe TRBD2 (6 bases). Trimming left V 5 bases short and J 6 bases short, with 17 bases between. CDR1 is SGHTA and CDR2 is FQGTGA in the germline V gene. The CDR3 spans 15 residues. The CDR3 DNA reads TGTGCCAGCAGCGCCGAACGGGGGAGACTCAATGAGCAGTTCTTC. Residues: CASSAERGRLNEQFF.

This clone has just one count. This specimen includes other DNA sequences encoding the same CDR3. The chain recombines TRBV5-1 with TRBJ2-7; TRBD1 aligns across 8 bases. The CDR3 is made up of 13 amino acids. Germline CDR1 is SGHRS and CDR2 is YFSETQ. Losses at the gene ends were 6 bases for V and 2 bases for J; bases not matched to a gene: 4. CDR3 region: CASTDRGAYEQYF. The CDR3 bases are TGCGCCAGCACCGACAGGGGCGCCTACGAGCAGTACTTC.

This clone was observed once. The V call is TRBV7-9, the J call TRBJ2-1; D remains unclear. The germline gives CDR1 SEHNR, CDR2 FQNEAQ (reference sequence). The CDR3 is 13 residues long. Trimming left V 1 base short and J 3 bases short, with 4 bases between. The chain's CDR3 is CASSLVHYNEQFF. CDR3 sequence (DNA): TGTGCCAGCAGCTTAGTGCACTACAATGAGCAGTTCTTC.

V usage is TRBV19 and J usage is TRBJ1-1; 8 bases are shared with TRBD1. Trimming cost V 6 bases and J 5 bases; bases outside gene matches: 5. CDR3 length equals 13 residues. Germline loops: CDR1 LNHDA, CDR2 SQIVND (reference sequence). The CDR3 region is CASSRGPWTEAFF. Written as DNA, the CDR3 is TGTGCCAGTAGCAGGGGGCCTTGGACTGAAGCTTTCTTT.

This chain uses TRBV12-5 with TRBJ2-3, with D tentatively TRBD1 or TRBD2 (6 bases each). The CDR3 consists of 15 residues. With 3 bases removed from V and 1 base from J, the gap between germline ends came to 11 bases. In germline, CDR1 is LGHNT, CDR2 FRNRAP. The CDR3: CASGLWGAGTDTQYF. In DNA, the CDR3 is TGTGCTAGTGGTTTATGGGGGGCTGGCACAGATACGCAGTATTTT.